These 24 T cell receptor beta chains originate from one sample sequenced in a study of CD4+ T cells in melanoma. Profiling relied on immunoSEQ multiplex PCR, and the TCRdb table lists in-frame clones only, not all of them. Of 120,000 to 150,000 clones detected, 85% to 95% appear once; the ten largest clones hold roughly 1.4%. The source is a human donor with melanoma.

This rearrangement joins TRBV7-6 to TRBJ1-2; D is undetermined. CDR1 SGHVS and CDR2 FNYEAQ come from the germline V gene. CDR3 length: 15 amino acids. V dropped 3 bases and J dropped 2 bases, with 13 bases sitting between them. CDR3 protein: CASSFALDGNYGYTF. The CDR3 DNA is TGTGCCAGCAGCTTTGCTCTAGACGGAAACTATGGCTACACCTTC.

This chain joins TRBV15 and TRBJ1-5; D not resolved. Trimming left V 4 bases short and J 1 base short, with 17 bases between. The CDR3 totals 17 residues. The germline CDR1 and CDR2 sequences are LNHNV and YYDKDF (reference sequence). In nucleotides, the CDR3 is TGTGCCACCAGCACCAACCGCAGGACCTTCAGCAATCAGCCCCAGCATTTT. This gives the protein CATSTNRRTFSNQPQHF.

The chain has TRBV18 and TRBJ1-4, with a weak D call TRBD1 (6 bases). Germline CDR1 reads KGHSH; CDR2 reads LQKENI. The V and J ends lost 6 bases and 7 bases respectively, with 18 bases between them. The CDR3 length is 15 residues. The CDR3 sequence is CASSPPGHKIEKLFF. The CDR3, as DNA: TGTGCCAGCTCGCCTCCGGGACACAAAATTGAAAAACTGTTTTTT.

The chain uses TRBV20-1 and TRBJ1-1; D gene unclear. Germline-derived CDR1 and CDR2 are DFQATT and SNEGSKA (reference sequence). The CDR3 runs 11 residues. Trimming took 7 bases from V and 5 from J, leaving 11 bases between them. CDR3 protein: CSGEGRTEAFF. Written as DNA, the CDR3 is TGCAGTGGGGAAGGGAGGACTGAAGCTTTCTTT.

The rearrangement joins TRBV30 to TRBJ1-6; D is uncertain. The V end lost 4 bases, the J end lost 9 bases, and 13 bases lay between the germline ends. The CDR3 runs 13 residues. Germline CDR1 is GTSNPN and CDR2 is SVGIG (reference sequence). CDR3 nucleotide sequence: TGTGCCTGGACCAGTGGGTCATTTTCACCCCTCCACTTT. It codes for CAWTSGSFSPLHF.

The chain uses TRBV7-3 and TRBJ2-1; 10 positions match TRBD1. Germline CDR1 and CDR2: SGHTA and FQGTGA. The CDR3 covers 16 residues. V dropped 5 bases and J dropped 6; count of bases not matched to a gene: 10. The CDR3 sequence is CASSRLPGTGVNEQFF. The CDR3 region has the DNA TGTGCCAGCAGCCGACTACCCGGGACAGGGGTCAATGAGCAGTTCTTC.

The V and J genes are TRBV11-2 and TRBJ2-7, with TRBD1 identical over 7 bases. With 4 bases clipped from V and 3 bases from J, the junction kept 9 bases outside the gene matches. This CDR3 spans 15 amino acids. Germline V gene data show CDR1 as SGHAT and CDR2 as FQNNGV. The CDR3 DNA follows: TGTGCCAGCAGCTCCTATGGGGACAGTCACTACGAGCAGTACTTC. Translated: CASSSYGDSHYEQYF.

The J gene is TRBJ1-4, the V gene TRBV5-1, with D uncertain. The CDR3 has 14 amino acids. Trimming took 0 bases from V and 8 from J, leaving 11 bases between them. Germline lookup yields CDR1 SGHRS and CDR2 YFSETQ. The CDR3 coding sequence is TGCGCCAGCAGCTTGGGTTGGGATCGAGAAAAACTGTTTTTT. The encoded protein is CASSLGWDREKLFF.

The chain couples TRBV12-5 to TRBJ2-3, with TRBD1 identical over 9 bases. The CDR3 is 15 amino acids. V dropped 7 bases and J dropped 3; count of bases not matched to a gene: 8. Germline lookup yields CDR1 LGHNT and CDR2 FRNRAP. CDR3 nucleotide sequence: TGTGCTAGTGCCTACCGGGACAGGGTGACAGATACGCAGTATTTT. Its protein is CASAYRDRVTDTQYF.

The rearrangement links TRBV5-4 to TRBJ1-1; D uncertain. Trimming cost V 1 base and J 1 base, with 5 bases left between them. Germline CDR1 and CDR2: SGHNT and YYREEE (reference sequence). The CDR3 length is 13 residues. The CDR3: CASSLLGNTEAFF. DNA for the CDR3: TGTGCCAGCAGCTTGTTGGGGAACACTGAAGCTTTCTTT.

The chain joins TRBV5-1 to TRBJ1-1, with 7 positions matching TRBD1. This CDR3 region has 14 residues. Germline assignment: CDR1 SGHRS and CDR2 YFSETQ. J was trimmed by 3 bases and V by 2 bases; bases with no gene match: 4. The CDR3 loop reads CASSFYRGDTEAFF. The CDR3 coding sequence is TGCGCCAGCAGCTTCTACAGGGGAGACACTGAAGCTTTCTTT.

CDR3 amino acids: CAWIIGGYGYTF. As DNA, the CDR3 is TGTGCCTGGATCATTGGCGGCTATGGCTACACCTTC. This chain connects TRBV30 to TRBJ1-2; D gene uncertain. V lost 4 bases to trimming and J lost 4 bases, with 10 bases between them. The CDR3 contains 12 residues. Germline loops: CDR1 GTSNPN, CDR2 SVGIG (reference sequence).

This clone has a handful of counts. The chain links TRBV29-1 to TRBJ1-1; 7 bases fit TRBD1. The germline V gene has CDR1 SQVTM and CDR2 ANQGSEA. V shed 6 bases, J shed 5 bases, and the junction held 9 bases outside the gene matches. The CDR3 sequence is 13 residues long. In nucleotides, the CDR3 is TGCAGCGTCCCCTGGACAGGTAGAACTGAAGCTTTCTTT. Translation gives CSVPWTGRTEAFF.

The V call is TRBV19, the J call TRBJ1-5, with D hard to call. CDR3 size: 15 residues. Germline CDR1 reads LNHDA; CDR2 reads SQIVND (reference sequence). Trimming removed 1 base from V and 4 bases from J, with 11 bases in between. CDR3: CASSIAGFFNQPQHF. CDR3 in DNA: TGTGCCAGTAGTATAGCCGGGTTTTTTAATCAGCCCCAGCATTTT. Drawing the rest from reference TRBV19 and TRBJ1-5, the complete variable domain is DGGITQSPKYLFRKEGQNVTLSCEQNLNHDAMYWYRQDPGQGLRLIYYSQIVNDFQKGDIAEGYSVSREKKESFPLTVTSAQKNPTAFYLCASSIAGFFNQPQHFGDGTRLSIL.

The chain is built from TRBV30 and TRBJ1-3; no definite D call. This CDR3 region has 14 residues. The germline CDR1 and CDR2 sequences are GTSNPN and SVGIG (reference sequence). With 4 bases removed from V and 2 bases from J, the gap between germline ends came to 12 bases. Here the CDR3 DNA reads TGTGCCTGGAAGAGGCTAGGGACTGGAAACACCATATATTTT. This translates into CAWKRLGTGNTIYF.

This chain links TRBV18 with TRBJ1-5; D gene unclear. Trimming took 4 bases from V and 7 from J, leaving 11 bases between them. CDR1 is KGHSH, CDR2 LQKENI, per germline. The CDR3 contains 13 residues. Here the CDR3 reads CASSLDLEQPQHF. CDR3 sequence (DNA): TGTGCCAGCTCACTGGACTTGGAACAGCCCCAGCATTTT.

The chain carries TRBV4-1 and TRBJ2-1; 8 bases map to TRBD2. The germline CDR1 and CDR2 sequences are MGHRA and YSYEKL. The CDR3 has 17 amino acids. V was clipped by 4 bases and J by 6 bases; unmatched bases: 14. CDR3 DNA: TGCGCCAGCAGCCGGTCTTTCGCCGGGGGGGCCGCCAATGAGCAGTTCTTC. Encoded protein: CASSRSFAGGAANEQFF.

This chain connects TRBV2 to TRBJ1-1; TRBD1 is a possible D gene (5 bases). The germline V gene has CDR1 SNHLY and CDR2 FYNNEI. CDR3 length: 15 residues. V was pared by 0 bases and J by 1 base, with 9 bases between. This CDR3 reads CASSEAWTSNTEAFF. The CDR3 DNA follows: TGTGCCAGCAGTGAAGCCTGGACATCGAACACTGAAGCTTTCTTT. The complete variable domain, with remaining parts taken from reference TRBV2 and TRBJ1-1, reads EPEVTQTPSHQVTQMGQEVILRCVPISNHLYFYWYRQILGQKVEFLVSFYNNEISEKSEIFDDQFSVERPDGSNFTLKIRSTKLEDSAMYFCASSEAWTSNTEAFFGQGTRLTVV.

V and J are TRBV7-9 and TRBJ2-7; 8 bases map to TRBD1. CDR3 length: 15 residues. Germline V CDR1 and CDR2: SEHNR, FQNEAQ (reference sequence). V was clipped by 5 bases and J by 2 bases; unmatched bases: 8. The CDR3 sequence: CASSGDRPNTYEQYF. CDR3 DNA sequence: TGTGCCAGCAGCGGGGACAGGCCAAACACCTACGAGCAGTACTTC.

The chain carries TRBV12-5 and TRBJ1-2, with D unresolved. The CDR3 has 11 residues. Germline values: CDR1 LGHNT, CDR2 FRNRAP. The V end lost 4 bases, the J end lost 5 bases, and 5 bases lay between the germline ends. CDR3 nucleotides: TGTGCTAGTGGTTATAATTATGGCTACACCTTC. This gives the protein CASGYNYGYTF.

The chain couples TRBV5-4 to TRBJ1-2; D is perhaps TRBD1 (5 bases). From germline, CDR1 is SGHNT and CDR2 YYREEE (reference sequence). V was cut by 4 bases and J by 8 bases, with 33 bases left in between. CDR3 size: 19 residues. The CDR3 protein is CASSLIDRGERWREEGYTF. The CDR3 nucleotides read TGTGCCAGCAGCCTCATCGATCGGGGGGAACGGTGGCGGGAGGAAGGCTACACCTTC.

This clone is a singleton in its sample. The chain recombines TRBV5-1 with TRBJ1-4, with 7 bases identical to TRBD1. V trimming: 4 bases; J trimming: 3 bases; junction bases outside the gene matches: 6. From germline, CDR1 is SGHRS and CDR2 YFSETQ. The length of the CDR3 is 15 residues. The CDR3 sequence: CASSLQGVSNEKLFF. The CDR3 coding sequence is TGCGCCAGCAGCCTTCAGGGGGTATCTAATGAAAAACTGTTTTTT.

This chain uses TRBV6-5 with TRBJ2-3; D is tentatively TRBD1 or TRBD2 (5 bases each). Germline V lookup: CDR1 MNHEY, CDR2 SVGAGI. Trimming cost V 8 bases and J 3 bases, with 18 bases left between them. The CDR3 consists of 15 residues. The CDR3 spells CASRPAVGTTDTQYF. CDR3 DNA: TGTGCCAGCCGTCCGGCTGTGGGGACGACAGATACGCAGTATTTT.

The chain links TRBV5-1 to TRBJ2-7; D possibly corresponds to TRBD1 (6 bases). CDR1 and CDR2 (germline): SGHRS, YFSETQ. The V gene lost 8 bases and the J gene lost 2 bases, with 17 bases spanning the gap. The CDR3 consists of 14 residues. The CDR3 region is CARPTGSGAYEQYF. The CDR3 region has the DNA TGCGCCAGACCAACAGGGTCGGGCGCCTACGAGCAGTACTTC.